One and the same sample provided the 10 T cell receptor beta chains below, sequenced in a study of technical replicates of blood from several donors. TCRdb's copy holds only in-frame clones and misses some; the assay was immunoSEQ multiplex PCR. The table has roughly 90,000 clones, about 94% seen once; the top ten hold 0.2% to 0.25%. Input material: T cells isolated from PBMCs. These TCRs come from a human donor in good health.

The J gene is TRBJ2-2, the V gene TRBV29-1; 7 nucleotides match TRBD2. V shed 4 bases, J shed 3 bases, and the junction held 2 bases outside the gene matches. Germline V gene lookup returns CDR1 SQVTM and CDR2 ANQGSEA. The CDR3 loop spans 13 amino acids. The CDR3 loop is CSVGAGDTGELFF. The CDR3 region has the DNA TGCAGCGTTGGGGCGGGAGACACCGGGGAGCTGTTTTTT.

The chain has TRBV28 and TRBJ2-1; 9 bases agree with TRBD1. Germline CDR1 is MDHEN and CDR2 is SYDVKM. This CDR3 is 16 amino acids long. After removal of 6 bases from V and 8 bases from J, the junction contained 14 bases not matched to a gene. CDR3 nucleotides: TGTGCCAGCAGCACTGCGGGACAGGGTTTCCACGATGAGCAGTTCTTC. Translation: CASSTAGQGFHDEQFF.

The chain employs TRBV4-1 and TRBJ2-3; weak D call: TRBD2 (6 bases). V dropped 3 bases and J dropped 0 bases, with 13 bases sitting between them. CDR3 length: 16 amino acids. CDR1 is MGHRA and CDR2 is YSYEKL in the germline V gene. The CDR3 coding sequence is TGCGCCAGCAGCCAGCCTTTGGAGGGGAGCACAGATACGCAGTATTTT. Residues: CASSQPLEGSTDTQYF.

The chain recombines TRBV27 with TRBJ2-1, with a weak D call TRBD2 (6 bases). Germline V gene data show CDR1 as MNHEY and CDR2 as SMNVEV (reference sequence). The CDR3 runs 16 residues. V was clipped by 5 bases and J by 2 bases, with 16 bases between them. The CDR3 region is CASSTGGSVPYNEQFF. CDR3 DNA sequence: TGTGCCAGCAGTACCGGAGGGAGTGTCCCCTACAATGAGCAGTTCTTC.

There are a few counts of this clone. The genes are TRBV6-1 and TRBJ1-1, with 9 nucleotides matching TRBD1. The germline gives CDR1 MNHNS, CDR2 SASEGT. After removal of 8 bases from V and 3 bases from J, the junction contained 4 bases not matched to a gene. The CDR3 length is 13 residues. This chain's CDR3 is CASGWDRDTEAFF. In DNA, the CDR3 is TGTGCCAGCGGTTGGGACAGGGACACTGAAGCTTTCTTT.

The J gene is TRBJ2-3, the V gene TRBV7-9, with a possible D match to TRBD2 (6 bases). The V end lost 9 bases, the J end lost 4 bases, and 14 bases lay between the germline ends. This CDR3 is 13 amino acids long. The germline CDR1 and CDR2 sequences are SEHNR and FQNEAQ (reference sequence). The CDR3 DNA is TGTGCCAGTAATAGGGACTTTTCAGATACGCAGTATTTT. This translates into CASNRDFSDTQYF.

The J gene is TRBJ1-6, the V gene TRBV9; perhaps TRBD1 as D (5 bases). The CDR3 totals 15 residues. In germline, CDR1 is SGDLS, CDR2 YYNGEE. Trimming removed 0 bases from V and 7 bases from J, with 11 bases in between. In DNA form, the CDR3 reads TGTGCCAGCAGCGTAGAGGCGGACAACAATTCACCCCTCCACTTT. Amino acids: CASSVEADNNSPLHF.

The rearrangement joins TRBV5-4 to TRBJ2-3; 10 bases are a match to TRBD2. The V gene's germline CDR1 is SGHNT and CDR2 YYREEE (reference sequence). The CDR3 length is 15 residues. Trimming removed 0 bases from V and 3 bases from J; junction bases left unmatched: 1. CDR3 region: CASSLASGRTDTQYF. In nucleotides, the CDR3 is TGTGCCAGCAGCTTGGCTAGCGGGAGAACAGATACGCAGTATTTT.

The CDR3 spells CASSLGVTAGLGTEAFF. In nucleotides, the CDR3 is TGTGCCAGCAGCTTAGGCGTGACAGCTGGACTAGGCACTGAAGCTTTCTTT. This rearrangement joins TRBV7-3 to TRBJ1-1; a weak D match, TRBD1 (5 bases). Per germline, CDR1 SGHTA and CDR2 FQGTGA. V was clipped by 2 bases and J by 4 bases, with 20 bases between them. The CDR3 length is 17 residues.

The chain employs TRBV19 and TRBJ2-5, with D possibly matching TRBD2 (6 bases). The CDR3 length is 14 residues. V was shortened by 5 bases and J by 0 bases, with 10 bases between the two germline ends. Germline lookup yields CDR1 LNHDA and CDR2 SQIVND (reference sequence). The CDR3 loop is CASSFRDYQETQYF. The DNA for the CDR3 is TGTGCCAGTAGTTTCCGGGACTACCAAGAGACCCAGTACTTC.